These 11 T cell receptor beta chains were sequenced from one sample in a study of T cells after yellow fever vaccination. TCRdb itself ran the 5' RACE reads through MiXCR, one entry per CDR3 protein. Of about 260,000 distinct CDR3 sequences listed, around 5.2% are singletons. The sample consisted of CD4+ T cells sorted from PBMCs, taken on the day of the yellow fever booster vaccination. These receptor sequences come from a man younger than 35 who received the YFV17D yellow fever vaccine.

This clonotype turned up a few times. The chain employs TRBV28 and TRBJ2-1, with D perhaps matching TRBD2 (6 bases). Trimming shortened V by 5 bases and J by 0 bases, and 14 bases separated the two germline ends. This CDR3 spans 16 amino acids. In germline, CDR1 is MDHEN, CDR2 SYDVKM. As DNA, the CDR3 is TGTGCCAGCAGTCTCCGTTCGCGGGGCTCCTACAATGAGCAGTTCTTC. It is translated as CASSLRSRGSYNEQFF.

This clonotype was seen a few times. The chain uses TRBV21-1 and TRBJ2-7; the table calls TRBD1, which could not be checked here. TRBV21-1 is tagged as a pseudogene. The CDR3 totals 14 residues. The CDR3 sequence is CASSNGTGGYEQYV. The CDR3 bases are TGTGCCAGCAGCAACGGGACAGGGGGCTACGAGCAGTACGTC.

This clonotype was seen a few times. The chain joins TRBV12-3 or TRBV12-4 to TRBJ2-1; no clear D gene. V lost 2 bases to trimming and J lost 9 bases, with 17 bases between them. The CDR3 totals 15 residues. The CDR3 DNA reads as TGTGCCAGCAGTTTAAGTTTAGCCCCCCTATTTGAGCAGTTCTTC. This translates into CASSLSLAPLFEQFF.

This clonotype occurred many times. The V gene is TRBV29-1, the J gene TRBJ2-4; 9 nucleotides agree with TRBD2. The ends lost 0 bases at V and 11 bases at J; junction bases unmatched: 8. This CDR3 is built from 14 residues. The germline V gene encodes CDR1 SQVTM and CDR2 ANQGSEA. CDR3 sequence reads: CSVEEMASGVLQYF. The CDR3 nucleotides are TGCAGCGTTGAAGAAATGGCTAGCGGGGTACTTCAGTACTTC.

This clonotype was detected many times. The genes are TRBV19 and TRBJ1-5; a possible D gene is TRBD1 (6 bases). Germline V gene data show CDR1 as LNHDA and CDR2 as SQIVND (reference sequence). The CDR3 spans 16 residues. Trimming pared 6 bases from V and 2 bases from J, leaving 17 bases between. The CDR3: CASSRDGGRGNQPQHF. For the CDR3, the DNA is TGTGCCAGTAGCCGGGATGGGGGGCGCGGCAATCAGCCCCAGCATTTT. Combining the CDR3 with reference TRBV19 and TRBJ1-5 gives the whole variable domain DGGITQSPKYLFRKEGQNVTLSCEQNLNHDAMYWYRQDPGQGLRLIYYSQIVNDFQKGDIAEGYSVSREKKESFPLTVTSAQKNPTAFYLCASSRDGGRGNQPQHFGDGTRLSIL.

Only a few counts were recorded for this clonotype. The V and J genes are TRBV6-4 and TRBJ1-6; D uncertain. The ends were cut back, 3 bases at V and 16 bases at J, with 16 bases in the middle. CDR1 is MRHNA, CDR2 SNTAGT, per germline. CDR3 length: 13 amino acids. The CDR3 protein is CASSDSPRLNLHF. The CDR3 DNA reads as TGTGCCAGCAGTGATTCCCCGCGACTCAATCTCCACTTT.

This clonotype was recorded a few times. The genes are TRBV12-3 or TRBV12-4 and TRBJ1-2; D not certain. This CDR3 region has 16 residues. V was trimmed by 5 bases and J by 5 bases, leaving 21 bases between them. The DNA of the CDR3 is TGTGCCAGCAGTACCATTAACAGCCTCCAGAGGTATGGCTACACCTTC. Amino acids: CASSTINSLQRYGYTF.

This chain connects TRBV12-5 to TRBJ1-1; the D is unclear. The CDR3 runs to 13 residues. CDR1 is LGHNT, CDR2 FRNRAP, per germline. V was cut by 2 bases and J by 1 base, with 5 bases left in between. The CDR3 region has the DNA TGTGCTAGTGGTTTGACGACGAACACTGAAGCTTTCTTT. It is translated as CASGLTTNTEAFF.

In its sample, this clonotype was seen a few times. The chain is built from TRBV7-9 and TRBJ1-1, with D perhaps matching TRBD1 (5 bases). Germline V gene lookup returns CDR1 SEHNR and CDR2 FQNEAQ (reference sequence). The CDR3 loop spans 16 amino acids. V was shortened by 7 bases and J by 1 base, with 19 bases between the two germline ends. The CDR3 DNA is TGTGCCAGCATCCCTTCCCTGGGGGAATGGAACACTGAAGCTTTCTTT. It yields the protein CASIPSLGEWNTEAFF. The full variable domain, completed using reference TRBV7-9 and TRBJ1-1, is DTGVSQNPRHKITKRGQNVTFRCDPISEHNRLYWYRQTLGQGPEFLTYFQNEAQLEKSRLLSDRFSAERPKGSFSTLEIQRTEQGDSAMYLCASIPSLGEWNTEAFFGQGTRLTVV.

The V call is TRBV4-3, the J call TRBJ2-3; D is tentatively TRBD1 or TRBD2 (5 bases each). V lost 1 base and J lost 3, with 14 bases in between. Germline CDR1 reads LGHNA; CDR2 reads YSLEER. There are 16 residues in the CDR3. The CDR3 DNA reads TGCGCCAGCAGCCAAGGGGGGTGGGGTCGAACAGATACGCAGTATTTT. Protein product: CASSQGGWGRTDTQYF.

This clonotype was found many times. The chain recombines TRBV4-3 with TRBJ2-1; D is possibly TRBD2 (5 bases). The CDR3 has 15 amino acids. Germline V CDR1 and CDR2: LGHNA, YSLEER. The V gene lost 8 bases and the J gene lost 1 base, with 15 bases spanning the gap. The CDR3 loop reads CASRTGYSSYNEQFF. The CDR3 nucleotides read TGCGCCAGCCGGACGGGGTATTCTTCCTACAATGAGCAGTTCTTC.